Here is one TCR beta chain with its context. It has no known antigen specificity. It has no much larger one-base neighbor in the sample; base qualities were not kept. Library generation was performed with PCR. Sequencer: Illumina HiSeq 2500. To reduce PCR and sequencing biases, unique molecular identifiers were built into the TCR beta cDNA libraries. Roughly 500,000 cDNA molecules were obtained per 1 to 10 million input T cells, so each molecule approximated one T cell. Patient libraries were prepared and sequenced with the same protocol used for the earlier healthy control dataset. Samples belonging to the same batch were prepared together, multiplexed and sequenced on a shared HiSeq lane. On the study's bioinformatics: MIGEC was used to process the raw barcoded reads, and molecular identifier groups with only a single read were discarded before consensus assembly and CDR3 extraction. Clonotype tables were post-analysed with VDJtools, and diversity was normalized by down-sampling all datasets to the smallest sample size. To correct batch-related cross-sample contamination, repertoire overlap clustering matched CDR3 amino acid sequences but not nucleotide sequences. The raw public data were reprocessed by TCRdb itself: fastp quality trimming at Q25, MiXCR clonotype calling, in-frame beta chains only. A single entry per CDR3 protein holds the most common genes and DNA from its merged rows. The V and J calls and clone size are TCRdb's, not the authors'. The sample data list approximately 260,000 distinct CDR3 sequences, and 36% of these were observed just once. The ten largest clones add up to 4% to 5.5% of the sample.

V loses 5 bases of germline sequence and J loses 0 bases, and the interval between the two ends is 8 bases. The CDR3 covers 13 residues, taking in both the cysteine and the phenylalanine. Only the CDR3 part of the read is kept: 39 bases, read in frame from the first base. Looking up the germline V gene (reference sequence) yields CDR1 GTSNPN and CDR2 SVGIG. The data are from a study of post-analysis software for immune sequencing data (dated by TCRdb to the mid-2010s). Looking at the study overall: Recorded disease courses included relapsing-remitting, secondary progressive and progressive-relapsing multiple sclerosis, with some patients lacking subtype annotation. A subset of samples was prepared in parallel using single-end sample barcoding, then pooled and co-amplified after Illumina adapter ligation. Patient repertoires were compared against roughly 12 previously published healthy control repertoires from donors aged roughly 6 to 28 years. What the work shows at the level of the full study, not this receptor alone: Multiple sclerosis patients had significantly lower normalized Chao1 diversity than controls, a result that suggests substantial peripheral T-cell clonal expansion. Significantly higher frequencies in patients than in controls were found for roughly five TRBV segments, including TRBV5-6, TRBV5-1 and TRBV20-1. When samples were clustered directly using the F measure, samples prepared in the same batch co-clustered strongly, which prompted a batch-effect correction. The control group was slightly older than the multiple sclerosis patient group.

To demonstrate the VDJtools post-analysis software, TCR beta repertoires were profiled from the peripheral blood of more than 10 young patients with multiple sclerosis. The multiple sclerosis patients were children and adolescents between roughly 6 and 17 years of age. This chain is built from TRBV30 and TRBJ2-1; possibly the D gene is TRBD2, per 6 matching bases. This clonotype originated in a girl aged 10-17 years with multiple sclerosis. Input material: blood. The DNA sequence is given as TGTGCCTGGGCCGGGAGCTCCTACAATGAGCAGTTCTTC. This codes for CAWAGSSYNEQFF.